A single sample gave rise to the 13 T cell receptor beta chains below, sequenced in a study of prognosis after radiotherapy for stage I lung cancer (dated by TCRdb to about 2021). TCRdb names Illumina HiSeq 3000 as the instrument used. Two rounds of multiplex PCR on genomic DNA were used to amplify the TCR beta CDR3 region. The first PCR round used primers specific to each TRBV and TRBJ gene, and the primer sequences were filed in Chinese patent CN105087789A. TCRdb reprocessed the public reads (quality trimming at Q25 with fastp, clone calling with MiXCR) and kept in-frame beta chains. One record per CDR3 amino acid sequence lists the most common genes and DNA. Recorded for this sample are around 31,000 distinct CDR3 sequences; approximately 30% of them occurred a single time. The ten largest clones add up to 33% of the sample. This specimen consisted of PBMCs, obtained before or after stereotactic body radiation therapy (not recorded which). These receptors all come from a donor at least 50 years old with non-small cell lung cancer.

A word on this clonotype: A read error is likely here: a far larger clone is one base away. The chain joins TRBV7-3 to TRBJ2-2; D gene unclear. Germline CDR1 is SGHTA and CDR2 is FQGTGA. V lost 6 bases and J lost 6, with 17 bases in between. The CDR3 consists of 15 residues. CDR3 amino acids: CASSDFARHAGELFF. The CDR3 nucleotides are TGTGCCAGCAGTGATTTCGCCAGACACGCCGGGGAGCTGTTTTTT.

The sample holds many counts of this clonotype. V and J are TRBV7-9 and TRBJ1-5, with a tentative D call TRBD1 (5 bases). The germline V gene has CDR1 SEHNR and CDR2 FQNEAQ (reference sequence). The CDR3 is made up of 13 amino acids. V was pared by 5 bases and J by 1 base, with 6 bases between. The CDR3 sequence is CASSRDSNQPQHF. CDR3 nucleotide sequence: TGTGCCAGCAGCCGGGACAGCAATCAGCCCCAGCATTTT. The variable domain in full, with the rest retrieved from reference TRBV7-9 and TRBJ1-5, is DTGVSQNPRHKITKRGQNVTFRCDPISEHNRLYWYRQTLGQGPEFLTYFQNEAQLEKSRLLSDRFSAERPKGSFSTLEIQRTEQGDSAMYLCASSRDSNQPQHFGDGTRLSIL.

This clonotype occurred many times. This sequence joins TRBV6-2 or TRBV6-3 and TRBJ2-1; TRBD2 matches 11 bases. The CDR3 totals 15 residues. Per germline, CDR1 MNHEY and CDR2 SVGEGT. Trimming cost V 2 bases and J 7 bases; bases outside gene matches: 4. The CDR3 is CASSYVAGGPNEQFF. The CDR3 nucleotides read TGTGCCAGCAGTTACGTAGCGGGAGGGCCAAATGAGCAGTTCTTC.

As regards this clonotype: This may be a read error: a much more frequent sequence differs by one nucleotide. J is TRBJ1-4 and V is TRBV25-1, with unresolved D. V lost 7 bases and J 2 bases, leaving 23 bases between the germline ends. The CDR3 sequence is 18 residues long. The V gene's germline CDR1 is MGHDK and CDR2 SYGVNS. CDR3 sequence (DNA): TGTGCCAGCATGACCACCGGCCAGGTAATTTACACTAATGAAAAACTGTTTTTT. Encoded protein: CASMTTGQVIYTNEKLFF.

The gene calls are TRBV6-2 or TRBV6-3 and TRBJ2-7; D is undetermined. The germline V and J ends were trimmed by 8 bases and 2 bases, with 7 bases remaining between them. This CDR3 region has 11 residues. Germline CDR1 reads MNHEY; CDR2 reads SVGEGT. CDR3 DNA: TGTGCCAGCTTCAGAACCTACGAGCAGTACTTC. Translating it yields CASFRTYEQYF.

A few counts support this clonotype. This sequence is one base from a far larger clone and is likely a read error. J is TRBJ2-1 and V is TRBV6-2 or TRBV6-3; D may be TRBD2 (5 bases). Trimming removed 9 bases at V and 3 bases at J, with 9 bases between. The CDR3 spans 12 residues. In germline, CDR1 is MNHEY, CDR2 SVGEGT. CDR3 protein: CASHRDYNEQFF. CDR3 sequence (DNA): TGTGCCAGTCACCGGGACTACAATGAGCAGTTCTTC.

This clonotype was recorded many times. This sequence joins TRBV10-3 and TRBJ1-1; 7 nucleotides align to TRBD1. The CDR3 is 16 amino acids. V was pared by 4 bases and J by 1 base, with 9 bases of the junction left unmatched. Germline CDR1 reads ENHRY; CDR2 reads SYGVKD. CDR3 sequence reads: CAISAQTGRSNTEAFF. CDR3 nucleotides: TGTGCCATCAGTGCCCAGACAGGGAGATCGAACACTGAAGCTTTCTTT.

The chain joins TRBV6-1 to TRBJ2-3, with 14 bases matching TRBD2. The CDR3 contains 15 residues. Germline V CDR1 and CDR2: MNHNS, SASEGT. V dropped 6 bases and J dropped 4; count of bases not matched to a gene: 3. CDR3 DNA: TGTGCCAGCAGCCGACTAGCGGGAGGGCCAGATACGCAGTATTTT. Translation gives CASSRLAGGPDTQYF.

The chain employs TRBV10-3 and TRBJ1-2, with 10 bases fitting TRBD1. V dropped 6 bases and J dropped 5; count of bases not matched to a gene: 12. The CDR3 is 16 residues long. Germline CDR1 and CDR2: ENHRY and SYGVKD. In nucleotides, the CDR3 is TGTGCCATCAGCCTGGGACAGGGGAACCATTCATATGGCTACACCTTC. It yields the protein CAISLGQGNHSYGYTF.

This clonotype was recorded only once. A far larger clone is one base from this, pointing to a likely read error. This chain connects TRBV6-5 to TRBJ2-7; 10 nucleotides match TRBD2. V lost 6 bases, J lost 5 bases, and 7 bases stayed unmatched. Germline V gene lookup returns CDR1 MNHEY and CDR2 SVGAGI. The CDR3 has 14 amino acids. The CDR3 coding sequence is TGTGCCAGCAGGGCGGTACTAGCGGGAAACGAGCAGTACTTC. This codes for CASRAVLAGNEQYF.

The V and J genes are TRBV12-3 or TRBV12-4 and TRBJ2-7, with D perhaps matching TRBD1 (5 bases). The CDR3 has 14 amino acids. V was cut by 7 bases and J by 6 bases, with 19 bases left in between. As DNA, the CDR3 is TGTGCCAGCACCAAGGGGTGCAGGGTGCGCGAGCAGTACTTC. Translation: CASTKGCRVREQYF.

This clonotype was recorded many times. The V and J genes are TRBV5-4 and TRBJ2-3; TRBD2 matches 9 bases. CDR3 length: 17 amino acids. V shed 4 bases and J 2 bases; nucleotides not matched to a gene: 11. The germline V gene has CDR1 SGHNT and CDR2 YYREEE (reference sequence). In DNA, the CDR3 is TGTGCCAGCAGCCCTAGCATCGCGGGAGGGGTCACAGATACGCAGTATTTT. Translating gives CASSPSIAGGVTDTQYF. Full variable domain (missing parts from reference TRBV5-4 and TRBJ2-3): ETGVTQSPTHLIKTRGQQVTLRCSSQSGHNTVSWYQQALGQGPQFIFQYYREEENGRGNFPPRFSGLQFPNYSSELNVNALELDDSALYLCASSPSIAGGVTDTQYFGPGTRLTVL.

A few counts support this clonotype. With only one base between it and a far larger clone, this is likely a read error. V is TRBV6-1 and J is TRBJ2-7; TRBD2 matches at 14 bases. The length of the CDR3 is 16 residues. Trimming took 7 bases from V and 3 from J; bases not matched to a gene: 8. Germline assignment: CDR1 MNHNS and CDR2 SASEGT. CDR3 sequence (DNA): TGTGCCAGCATTTTCCCCGGGACTAGCGGGGGCTACGAGCAGTACTTC. It specifies CASIFPGTSGGYEQYF.